Listed here is a single T cell receptor (beta chain). What it binds is unknown. CDR1 is SGHTA, CDR2 FQGNSA, per germline. This CDR3 spans 16 amino acids. V gave up 3 bases and J gave up 7 bases; unmatched junction bases: 9. The sample is drawn from a study of blood T cells in healthy people across ages. The study, taken as a whole, reports: Higher diversity, along with more naive CD4+ cells, distinguished long-lived donors from aged donors.

Sample-barcoded 5' priming and a J-beta primer mix drove a second PCR of roughly 7 to 11 cycles. A template-switch adaptor containing 12 random nucleotides labeled each cDNA molecule. TCRdb reanalysed the 5' RACE reads using MiXCR and keeps one entry per CDR3 protein. The sample records about 970,000 distinct CDR3 sequences, around 54% being singletons. The V call is TRBV7-2, the J call TRBJ2-1; 10 positions agree with TRBD1. Sequencing was carried out using blood. The origin of this receptor is a woman aged 55-75 years in good health. The CDR3, as DNA: TGTGCCAGCAGCTTGACAGGGGGCATCTTGGGGAATGAGCAGTTCTTC. Translation: CASSLTGGILGNEQFF. The variable domain in full, with the rest retrieved from reference TRBV7-2 and TRBJ2-1, is GAGVSQSPSNKVTEKGKDVELRCDPISGHTALYWYRQSLGQGLEFLIYFQGNSAPDKSGLPSDRFSAERTGGSVSTLTIQRTQQEDSAVYLCASSLTGGILGNEQFFGPGTRLTVL.